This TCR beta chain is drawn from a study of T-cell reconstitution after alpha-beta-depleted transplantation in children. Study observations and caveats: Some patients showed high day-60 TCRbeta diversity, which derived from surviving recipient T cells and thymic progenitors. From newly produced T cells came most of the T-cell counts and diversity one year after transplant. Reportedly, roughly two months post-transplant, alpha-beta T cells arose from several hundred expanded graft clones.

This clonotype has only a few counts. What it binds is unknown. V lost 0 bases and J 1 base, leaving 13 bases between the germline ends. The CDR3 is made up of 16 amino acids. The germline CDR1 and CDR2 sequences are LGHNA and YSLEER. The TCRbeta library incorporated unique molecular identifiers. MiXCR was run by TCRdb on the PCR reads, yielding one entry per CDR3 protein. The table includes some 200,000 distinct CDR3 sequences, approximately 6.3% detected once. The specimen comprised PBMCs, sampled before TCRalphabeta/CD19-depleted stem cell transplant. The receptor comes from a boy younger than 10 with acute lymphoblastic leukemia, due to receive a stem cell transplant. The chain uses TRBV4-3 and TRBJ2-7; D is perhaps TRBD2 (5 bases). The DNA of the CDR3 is TGCGCCAGCAGCCAAGAAGGCCGGGGTGGGTCCTACGAGCAGTACTTC. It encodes CASSQEGRGGSYEQYF.